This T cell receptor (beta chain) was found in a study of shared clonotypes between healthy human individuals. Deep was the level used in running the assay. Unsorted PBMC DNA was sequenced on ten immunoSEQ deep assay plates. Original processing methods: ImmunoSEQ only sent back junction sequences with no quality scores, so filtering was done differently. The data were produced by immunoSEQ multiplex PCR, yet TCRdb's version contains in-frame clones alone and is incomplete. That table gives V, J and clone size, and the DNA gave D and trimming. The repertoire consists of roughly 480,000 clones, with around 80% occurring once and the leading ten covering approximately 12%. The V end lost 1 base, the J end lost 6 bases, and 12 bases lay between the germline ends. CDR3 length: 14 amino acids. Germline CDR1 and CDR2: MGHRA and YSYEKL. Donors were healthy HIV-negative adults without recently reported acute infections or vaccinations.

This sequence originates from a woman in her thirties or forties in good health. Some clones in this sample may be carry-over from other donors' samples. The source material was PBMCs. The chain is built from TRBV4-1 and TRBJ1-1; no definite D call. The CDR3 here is CASSQGRGWAEAFF. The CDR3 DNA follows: TGCGCCAGCAGCCAAGGGAGAGGTTGGGCTGAAGCTTTCTTT.